This T cell receptor beta chain was captured in a study of shared clonotypes between healthy human individuals. Overall study context: The study drew on a couple of women and three men aged 18 to 49 as donors. Plates per donor: three CD4 naive, three CD4 memory, two CD8 naive, one CD8 memory. General study results and limits: Researchers sampled blood only, noting tissue repertoires likely differ.

V was cut by 1 base and J by 1 base, with 10 bases left in between. CDR1 LNHNV and CDR2 YYDKDF come from the germline V gene (reference sequence). This CDR3 has 15 amino acids. The investigators split CD4+ cells into a CD45RA+ naive subset and a CD45RA-negative memory subset. To note about this clone: Its antigen is undetermined.

The repertoire was sequenced with immunoSEQ multiplex PCR; TCRdb's copy has only in-frame clones and lacks some. Of 2,100,000 or so clones listed, approximately 94% are singletons. This receptor was obtained from a man aged 18-30 years in good health. Material for sequencing was naive CD4+ T cells sorted from blood. The subset is: CD45RA+ positively selected. The chain joins TRBV15 to TRBJ2-5; tentative D call: TRBD2 (6 bases). The DNA for the CDR3 is TGTGCCACCAGCAGAGTTCTGGGAGGCCAAGAGACCCAGTACTTC. It encodes CATSRVLGGQETQYF.